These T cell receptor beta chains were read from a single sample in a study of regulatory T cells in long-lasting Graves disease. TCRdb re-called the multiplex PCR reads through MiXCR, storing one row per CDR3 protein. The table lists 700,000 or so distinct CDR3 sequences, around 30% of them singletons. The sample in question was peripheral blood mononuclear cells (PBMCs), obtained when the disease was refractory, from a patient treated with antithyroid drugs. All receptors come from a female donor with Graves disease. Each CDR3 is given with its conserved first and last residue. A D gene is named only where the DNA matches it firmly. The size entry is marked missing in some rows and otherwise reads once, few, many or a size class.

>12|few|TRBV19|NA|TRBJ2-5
CASRQDQETQYF
TGTGCCAGTAGGCAGGACCAAGAGACCCAGTACTTC
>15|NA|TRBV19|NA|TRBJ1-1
CASSNGWGMNTEAFF
TGTGCCAGTAGTAACGGGTGGGGCATGAACACTGAAGCTTTCTTT
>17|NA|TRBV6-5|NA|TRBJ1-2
CASSYSNGGQSPYGYTF
TGTGCCAGCAGTTACTCGAATGGGGGGCAATCCCCCTATGGCTACACCTTC
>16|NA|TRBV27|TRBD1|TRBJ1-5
CASSSLLTGVFQPQHF
TGTGCCAGCAGTTCCCTCCTTACAGGGGTATTCCAGCCCCAGCATTTT
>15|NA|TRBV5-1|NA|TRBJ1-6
CASSLGGRYNSPLHF
TGCGCCAGCAGCTTGGGGGGGAGATATAATTCACCCCTCCACTTT
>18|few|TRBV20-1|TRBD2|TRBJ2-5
CSARASRPREGPQETQYF
TGCAGTGCTAGGGCGTCGAGGCCGCGGGAGGGCCCTCAAGAGACCCAGTACTTC
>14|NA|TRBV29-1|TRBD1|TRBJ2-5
CSVYPPGGQETQYF
TGCAGCGTCTACCCCCCAGGGGGCCAAGAGACCCAGTACTTC
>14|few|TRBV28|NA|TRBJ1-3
CASSPGWGRNTIYF
TGTGCCAGCAGTCCCGGGTGGGGGCGAAACACCATATATTTT
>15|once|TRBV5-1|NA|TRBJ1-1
CASSLAGNLNTEAFF
TGCGCCAGCAGCTTGGCGGGGAATCTGAACACTGAAGCTTTCTTT
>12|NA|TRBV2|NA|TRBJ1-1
CAGTQGNTEAFF
TGTGCCGGAACGCAGGGGAACACTGAAGCTTTCTTT
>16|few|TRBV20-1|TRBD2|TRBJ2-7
CSASSSGRPLSYEQYF
TGCAGTGCTAGTTCTAGCGGGAGACCGCTCTCCTACGAGCAGTACTTC
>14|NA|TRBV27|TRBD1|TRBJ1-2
CASSASTGVFGYTF
TGTGCCAGCAGTGCATCGACAGGGGTATTTGGCTACACCTTC
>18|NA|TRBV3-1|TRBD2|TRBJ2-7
CASSQDRSWREPPYEQYF
TGTGCCAGCAGCCAAGATCGATCTTGGCGGGAGCCCCCCTACGAGCAGTACTTC
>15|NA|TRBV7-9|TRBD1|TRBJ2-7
CASSLLDRPFYEQYF
TGTGCCAGCAGCTTGTTGGACAGGCCCTTCTACGAGCAGTACTTC
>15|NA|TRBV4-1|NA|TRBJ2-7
CASSQVASLGYEQYF
TGCGCCAGCAGCCAAGTAGCTAGTTTAGGGTACGAGCAGTACTTC
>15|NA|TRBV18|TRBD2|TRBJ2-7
CASSEASGTSYEQYF
TGTGCCAGCTCAGAAGCGAGCGGGACCTCCTACGAGCAGTACTTC
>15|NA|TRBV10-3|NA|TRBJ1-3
CAISGGVLNGNTIYF
TGTGCCATCAGTGGGGGGGTCCTAAATGGAAACACCATATATTTT
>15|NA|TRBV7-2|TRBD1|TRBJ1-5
CASSSGQGGYQPQHF
TGTGCCAGCAGCTCTGGACAGGGAGGGTATCAGCCCCAGCATTTT
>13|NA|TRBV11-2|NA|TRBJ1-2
CASRLVGGGGYTF
TGTGCCAGCAGGCTAGTCGGGGGTGGCGGCTACACCTTC
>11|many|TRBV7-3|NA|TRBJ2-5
CASSQDSTQYF
TGTGCCAGCAGCCAAGACAGCACCCAGTACTTC
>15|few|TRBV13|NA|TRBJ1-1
CASSRGFTSNTEAFF
TGTGCCAGCAGCCGAGGTTTTACCTCGAACACTGAAGCTTTCTTT
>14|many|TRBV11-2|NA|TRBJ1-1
CASSLEGSNTEAFF
TGTGCCAGCAGCTTAGAAGGCTCGAACACTGAAGCTTTCTTT
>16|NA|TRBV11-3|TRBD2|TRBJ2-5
CASSFVAGGIGETQYF
TGTGCCAGCAGCTTCGTAGCGGGAGGGATCGGGGAGACCCAGTACTTC